This TCR beta chain was sequenced during a study of sequential checkpoint blockade in melanoma. Study at large: After both sequences, patients received maintenance nivolumab.

Libraries were prepared by immunoSEQ multiplex PCR; TCRdb keeps only in-frame clonotypes and omits some of them. Of fewer than 25,000 clones detected, approximately 79% appear once; the ten largest clones hold more than 25%. The CDR3 is 13 residues long. The V gene's germline CDR1 is MNHEY and CDR2 SMNVEV (reference sequence). The treatment is: randomized to nivolumab then ipilimumab (arm A) or the reverse (arm B). PBMC sorting kept live CD3+CD8+ cells without CD19 or CD56. Here the sequenced sample was CD8+ T cells sorted from blood (inferred from file names), taken from a patient given nivolumab and ipilimumab in sequence. The gene calls are TRBV27 and TRBJ2-5; 9 bases line up with TRBD1. TRBJ2-7 explains the end of the DNA better; the J call may be wrong. The source of this sequence is a human donor with melanoma. In DNA, the CDR3 is TGTGCCAGTTCGGACAGGGGTCGCGACGAGCAGTACTTC. Translated: CASSDRGRDEQYF.